This T cell receptor (beta chain) was observed in a study of blood T cell repertoires in COVID-19. For the study at large: Some COVID-19 samples were acute and others convalescent; all came from the United States, Italy and Spain.

Study members were between roughly 18 and 100 years old and lived in 24 US regions. Two consecutive negative NP/OP PCR tests, clearance, or resolved symptoms defined Cohort 3 recovery. The method was immunoSEQ multiplex PCR; TCRdb's version includes in-frame clones alone and lacks a portion of them. The sample shows 250,000 to 300,000 clones, around 90% of them seen only once. CDR3 length: 13 residues. V was clipped by 2 bases and J by 4 bases, with 7 bases between them. Germline values: CDR1 SGHTS, CDR2 YDEGEE. The clonotype originates from a woman in her twenties or thirties who had recovered from COVID-19. J is TRBJ2-1 and V is TRBV5-8, with no clear D. Sequenced: PBMCs or T cells enriched from blood (not recorded which). In nucleotides, the CDR3 is TGTGCCAGCAGCTTACGACATTACAATGAGCAGTTCTTC. Amino acid sequence: CASSLRHYNEQFF.